What follows are 23 T cell receptor beta chains derived from one specimen sequenced in a study of shared clonotypes between healthy human individuals. Assay used: immunoSEQ multiplex PCR; TCRdb lists only in-frame clones, some missing. The sample includes 2 million to 2.5 million clones, roughly 92% seen only once; the top ten take 0.3% to 0.4%. Sample: naive CD4+ T cells from PBMCs. Sample subset: CD45RA+ positively selected. These receptors all come from a man aged 18 to 29 in good health. Some clones in this sample may be carry-over from other donors' samples.

As for this clone: Within the sample, other DNA sequences also encode this same CDR3. The rearrangement links TRBV7-7 to TRBJ2-2; 7 positions match TRBD1. The V gene end was trimmed by 5 bases and the J gene end by 3 bases; junction bases not matched to a gene: 6. This CDR3 has 15 residues. CDR1 and CDR2 from the germline V gene are SSHAT and FNYEAQ (reference sequence). CDR3 residues: CASSPAGGYTGELFF. For the CDR3, the DNA is TGTGCCAGCAGCCCTGCAGGGGGATACACCGGGGAGCTGTTTTTT.

This clone came up a few times. This sequence joins TRBV20-1 and TRBJ2-1, with a possible D match to TRBD1 (6 bases). The germline V gene encodes CDR1 DFQATT and CDR2 SNEGSKA (reference sequence). Trimming removed 5 bases from V and 9 bases from J, with 8 bases in between. CDR3 length: 10 residues. CDR3 region: CSASQGEQFF. In nucleotides, the CDR3 is TGCAGTGCTTCACAGGGTGAGCAGTTCTTC.

The gene calls are TRBV14 and TRBJ1-2; D unresolved. CDR1 and CDR2 from the germline V gene are SGHDN and FVKESK. The CDR3 runs 15 residues. Trimming left V 0 bases short and J 8 bases short, with 16 bases between. The CDR3 loop is CASSQDLRRAEGYTF. DNA for the CDR3: TGTGCCAGCAGCCAAGATCTCCGGAGGGCGGAAGGCTACACCTTC.

This chain links TRBV28 with TRBJ2-1; D is unclear. This CDR3 has 15 amino acids. Trimming took 8 bases from V and 9 from J, leaving 23 bases between them. Germline assignment: CDR1 MDHEN and CDR2 SYDVKM. DNA for the CDR3: TGTGCCAGCGGCCTACCCCGGAGTGGTGTCACTGAGCAGTTCTTC. The encoded protein is CASGLPRSGVTEQFF.

The rearrangement links TRBV30 to TRBJ2-3; 12 bases map to TRBD2. CDR1 is GTSNPN, CDR2 SVGIG, per germline (reference sequence). This CDR3 spans 14 amino acids. The ends lost 3 bases at V and 5 bases at J; junction bases unmatched: 3. The CDR3 coding sequence is TGTGCCTGGAGCCTGGGACTAGCGGGAGATACGCAGTATTTT. Protein product: CAWSLGLAGDTQYF.

The V gene is TRBV6-1, the J gene TRBJ1-2, with D perhaps TRBD1 (6 bases). Germline CDR1 and CDR2: MNHNS and SASEGT. This CDR3 is 12 amino acids long. Trimming took off 8 bases at V and 4 bases at J, with 11 bases between the two ends. The CDR3 spells CASWRGGYGYTF. CDR3 sequence (DNA): TGTGCCAGCTGGAGGGGGGGCTATGGCTACACCTTC.

This chain connects TRBV28 to TRBJ2-5; D might be TRBD1 or TRBD2, each matching 6 bases. Looked up from germline, CDR1 is MDHEN and CDR2 is SYDVKM. This CDR3 is 16 amino acids long. V was clipped by 3 bases and J by 5 bases, with 19 bases between them. Written as DNA, the CDR3 is TGTGCCAGCAGTTTTGGCGCAGTCGGGGGCCGGGAGACCCAGTACTTC. Amino acids: CASSFGAVGGRETQYF.

The chain couples TRBV5-1 to TRBJ2-1; 7 bases map to TRBD2. This CDR3 has 15 amino acids. Germline loops: CDR1 SGHRS, CDR2 YFSETQ. V was clipped by 5 bases and J by 8 bases; unmatched bases: 13. CDR3 nucleotides: TGCGCCAGCAGTCTCCTGGGAGGGCCTTGGGATGAGCAGTTCTTC. Encoded protein: CASSLLGGPWDEQFF.

The rearrangement links TRBV5-5 to TRBJ2-1; D not resolved. V lost 1 base and J 4 bases, leaving 6 bases between the germline ends. Germline loops: CDR1 SGHKS, CDR2 YYEKEE (reference sequence). This CDR3 has 13 residues. The CDR3 nucleotides read TGTGCCAGCAGCTTGACCGGGTACAATGAGCAGTTCTTC. Its protein product is CASSLTGYNEQFF.

The CDR3 DNA is TGTGCCATCAGTAAAACACAAAGGAGTTCGGGAGGAGAGTCCTACGAGCAGTACTTC. Translation: CAISKTQRSSGGESYEQYF. The V and J genes are TRBV10-3 and TRBJ2-7; the match to TRBD2 covers 7 bases. The J segment lost 1 base and the V segment lost 5 bases, leaving 20 bases of the junction unmatched. There are 19 residues in the CDR3. The V gene's germline CDR1 is ENHRY and CDR2 SYGVKD.

J is TRBJ2-7 and V is TRBV28; TRBD1 agrees at 10 bases. The J segment lost 4 bases and the V segment lost 5 bases, leaving 23 bases of the junction unmatched. Germline CDR1 is MDHEN and CDR2 is SYDVKM. The length of the CDR3 is 20 residues. In nucleotides, the CDR3 is TGTGCCAGCAGTACCCGCGCCCGGACAGGGGGACGTGGCATTAGTTACGAGCAGTACTTC. Its protein product is CASSTRARTGGRGISYEQYF.

The gene calls are TRBV14 and TRBJ2-5; D call uncertain. CDR1 and CDR2 from the germline V gene are SGHDN and FVKESK. V lost 3 bases and J lost 5, with 13 bases in between. The CDR3 has 14 amino acids. The CDR3 DNA reads as TGTGCCAGCAGCCAGCAGTCAGGAGCGGAGACCCAGTACTTC. Protein: CASSQQSGAETQYF.

The chain uses TRBV7-3 and TRBJ2-7; D call uncertain. The germline V gene has CDR1 SGHTA and CDR2 FQGTGA. This CDR3 is built from 14 residues. Trimming shortened V by 5 bases and J by 6 bases, and 17 bases separated the two germline ends. The CDR3 DNA reads as TGTGCCAGCAGCCTATCCGGGCCCGACGCCGAGCAGTACTTC. Amino acid sequence: CASSLSGPDAEQYF.

The V and J genes are TRBV20-1 and TRBJ1-2; D gene uncertain. The CDR3 runs 10 residues. Trimming took 6 bases from V and 3 from J, leaving 5 bases between them. The V gene's germline CDR1 is DFQATT and CDR2 SNEGSKA (reference sequence). CDR3: CSANDYGYTF. The DNA for the CDR3 is TGCAGTGCCAACGACTATGGCTACACCTTC.

This rearrangement joins TRBV10-3 to TRBJ2-3; 9 bases are a match to TRBD2. This CDR3 region has 16 residues. The ends lost 3 bases at V and 4 bases at J; junction bases unmatched: 8. The germline gives CDR1 ENHRY, CDR2 SYGVKD. The CDR3 here is CAISEIAGVLPDTQYF. DNA of the CDR3: TGTGCCATCAGTGAAATAGCGGGAGTGCTCCCAGATACGCAGTATTTT.

J is TRBJ1-2 and V is TRBV7-2; the D is unclear. This CDR3 is 15 amino acids long. The V and J ends lost 3 bases and 0 bases respectively, with 11 bases between them. Per the germline V gene, CDR1 is SGHTA and CDR2 is FQGNSA. The CDR3 reads CASSLDRLANYGYTF. The CDR3 nucleotides are TGTGCCAGCAGCTTGGACCGTTTAGCTAACTATGGCTACACCTTC. The whole variable domain, filled in from reference TRBV7-2 and TRBJ1-2, reads GAGVSQSPSNKVTEKGKDVELRCDPISGHTALYWYRQSLGQGLEFLIYFQGNSAPDKSGLPSDRFSAERTGGSVSTLTIQRTQQEDSAVYLCASSLDRLANYGYTFGSGTRLTVV.

The chain recombines TRBV9 with TRBJ2-1; perhaps TRBD2 as D (5 bases). CDR3 length equals 15 residues. Germline-derived CDR1 and CDR2 are SGDLS and YYNGEE. V dropped 1 base and J dropped 1 base, with 9 bases sitting between them. The CDR3 bases are TGTGCCAGCAGCGTAATGGGGAGTTCCTACAATGAGCAGTTCTTC. Translating it yields CASSVMGSSYNEQFF.

The V gene is TRBV5-3, the J gene TRBJ2-1, with D perhaps being TRBD1 or TRBD2 (6 bases each). TRBV5-3 is classed as an ORF, of uncertain function. The V and J ends lost 1 base and 8 bases respectively, with 16 bases between them. CDR3 length: 15 residues. The CDR3 protein is CARSLPGGSVYEQFF. CDR3 nucleotide sequence: TGTGCCAGAAGCTTGCCCGGGGGCTCTGTCTATGAGCAGTTCTTC.

The chain carries TRBV6-1 and TRBJ2-7; TRBD2 is a possible D gene (5 bases). This CDR3 has 11 amino acids. V dropped 5 bases and J dropped 6 bases, with 8 bases sitting between them. Germline loops: CDR1 MNHNS, CDR2 SASEGT. The DNA of the CDR3 is TGTGCCAGCAGTTACGGGATCGAGCAGTACTTC. Translation gives CASSYGIEQYF.

This rearrangement joins TRBV9 to TRBJ2-2, with TRBD2 matching 8 bases. This CDR3 comprises 15 residues. Germline V gene data show CDR1 as SGDLS and CDR2 as YYNGEE. J gave up 4 bases and V 3 bases, and 5 bases lay outside the gene matches. The CDR3, as DNA: TGTGCCAGCAGCGAGCGACTAGCGCTCACCGGGGAGCTGTTTTTT. This translates into CASSERLALTGELFF.

To note about this clone: One junction end does not reproduce the germline sequence, and a read error may be involved. CDR3 nucleotides: TGTGCCAGCTCACGTAGCCGGGAACCAGGGTTCTTC. This translates into CASSRSREPGFF. V and J are TRBV18 and TRBJ2-7, with D perhaps being TRBD1 or TRBD2 (5 bases each). CDR3 size: 12 residues. In germline, CDR1 is KGHSH, CDR2 LQKENI.

This chain joins TRBV18 and TRBJ1-3; 8 positions agree with TRBD1. The germline V gene encodes CDR1 KGHSH and CDR2 LQKENI. Trimming cost V 6 bases and J 0 bases; bases outside gene matches: 7. The CDR3 has 16 amino acids. CDR3 nucleotide sequence: TGTGCCAGCTCGACGAGGACAGGGCCCTCTGGAAACACCATATATTTT. It specifies CASSTRTGPSGNTIYF.

V gene TRBV4-1 combines with J gene TRBJ2-7, with TRBD1 identical over 7 bases. The length of the CDR3 is 17 residues. Germline assignment: CDR1 MGHRA and CDR2 YSYEKL. With 0 bases clipped from V and 5 bases from J, the junction kept 13 bases outside the gene matches. Here the CDR3 reads CASSQDYGQAPMDEQYF. CDR3 DNA: TGCGCCAGCAGCCAAGATTATGGACAGGCCCCCATGGACGAGCAGTACTTC.